The 20 T cell receptor beta chains in this list originate from one sample, sequenced in a study of control samples from healthy donors and cancer patients. Data came from immunoSEQ multiplex PCR; TCRdb stores just in-frame clones and leaves some out. The sample has approximately 170,000 clones; roughly 92% are singletons. The sequencing sample was made of blood. The receptor set was obtained from a woman aged 25-40 years in good health.

The V call is TRBV6-5, the J call TRBJ2-7, with D uncertain. The CDR3 is 14 amino acids. V gave up 2 bases and J gave up 0 bases, with 8 bases separating them. Germline assignment: CDR1 MNHEY and CDR2 SVGAGI. In DNA form, the CDR3 reads TGTGCCAGCAGTTACGCCAGGAGCTCCTACGAGCAGTACTTC. Encoded protein: CASSYARSSYEQYF.

This clone was seen a few times. The V gene is TRBV28, the J gene TRBJ1-2, with D tentatively TRBD1 (5 bases). The length of the CDR3 is 12 residues. Per germline, CDR1 MDHEN and CDR2 SYDVKM. The V end was cut by 3 bases, the J end by 8 bases, with 10 bases between. CDR3 coding DNA: TGTGCCAGCAGTTTGCAGGGATGGGGCTACACCTTC. Translated, it gives CASSLQGWGYTF.

The chain's CDR3 is CASSLARGPYSNQPQHF. The CDR3 DNA reads as TGTGCCAGCAGCTTGGCCCGAGGGCCTTATAGCAATCAGCCCCAGCATTTT. The J gene is TRBJ1-5, the V gene TRBV7-9; D not certain. Trimming pared 3 bases from V and 0 bases from J, leaving 15 bases between. Germline-derived CDR1 and CDR2 are SEHNR and FQNEAQ (reference sequence). The CDR3 extends over 17 amino acids.

The sample holds a few counts of this clone. The chain recombines TRBV18 with TRBJ2-3, with D unclear. This CDR3 has 15 amino acids. V lost 0 bases and J lost 1, with 8 bases in between. Germline CDR1 and CDR2: KGHSH and LQKENI. This CDR3 reads CASSPPWPRTDTQYF. The CDR3 nucleotides are TGTGCCAGCTCACCACCTTGGCCTCGCACAGATACGCAGTATTTT.

The chain joins TRBV7-9 to TRBJ2-2; TRBD1 might be the D (6 bases). The CDR3 is 16 residues long. V was trimmed by 1 base and J by 6 bases, leaving 15 bases between them. Germline values: CDR1 SEHNR, CDR2 FQNEAQ (reference sequence). The CDR3 protein is CASSLVETRGAGELFF. The CDR3 nucleotides read TGTGCCAGCAGCTTAGTCGAGACCAGGGGCGCCGGGGAGCTGTTTTTT.

The V and J genes are TRBV7-6 and TRBJ2-7; D assignment may be TRBD1 or TRBD2 (5 bases each). Germline CDR1 is SGHVS and CDR2 is FNYEAQ. V lost 1 base to trimming and J lost 2 bases, with 12 bases between them. The CDR3 covers 15 residues. This CDR3 is CASSLGPGRAYEQYF. CDR3 DNA sequence: TGTGCCAGCAGCTTAGGACCGGGACGGGCCTACGAGCAGTACTTC.

The genes are TRBV6-5 and TRBJ1-3, with TRBD1 identical over 10 bases. Trimming took 3 bases from V and 4 from J; bases not matched to a gene: 6. CDR1 is MNHEY and CDR2 is SVGAGI in the germline V gene. The length of the CDR3 is 16 residues. The CDR3 region has the DNA TGTGCCAGCAGTTATTCCGGGACAGGGGCCGGAAACACCATATATTTT. This encodes CASSYSGTGAGNTIYF.

The chain links TRBV5-4 to TRBJ2-2; D not certain. With 3 bases removed from V and 7 bases from J, the gap between germline ends came to 4 bases. The CDR3 is made up of 11 amino acids. Per the germline V gene, CDR1 is SGHNT and CDR2 is YYREEE (reference sequence). CDR3 DNA sequence: TGTGCCAGCAGCTCTAGCGGGGAGCTGTTTTTT. It yields the protein CASSSSGELFF. Full variable domain (remainder filled in from reference TRBV5-4 and TRBJ2-2): ETGVTQSPTHLIKTRGQQVTLRCSSQSGHNTVSWYQQALGQGPQFIFQYYREEENGRGNFPPRFSGLQFPNYSSELNVNALELDDSALYLCASSSSGELFFGEGSRLTVL.

This clone is a singleton in its sample. The CDR3 DNA reads TGCGCCAGCAGCTTCGGGGCGGGAGAATCCGGGGAGCTGTTTTTT. As protein: CASSFGAGESGELFF. The V and J genes are TRBV5-1 and TRBJ2-2; 7 nucleotides agree with TRBD2. With V trimmed by 2 bases and J by 6 bases, 7 bases remained unmatched. Germline V gives CDR1 SGHRS, CDR2 YFSETQ. CDR3 length: 15 residues.

This clone came up once. This chain connects TRBV28 to TRBJ2-5, with TRBD2 matching 15 bases. The CDR3 spans 17 residues. Germline CDR1 and CDR2: MDHEN and SYDVKM. The ends lost 5 bases at V and 5 bases at J; junction bases unmatched: 9. CDR3 loop: CASSTRTSGRAKETQYF. CDR3 sequence (DNA): TGTGCCAGCAGTACCCGGACTAGCGGGAGGGCCAAGGAGACCCAGTACTTC.

This sequence joins TRBV3-1 (or the pseudogene TRBV3-2) and TRBJ2-1; TRBD1 matches at 8 bases. The germline V gene encodes CDR1 LGHDT and CDR2 YNNKEL (reference sequence). The trim removed 5 bases at V and 4 bases at J, leaving 7 bases unmatched. This CDR3 region has 15 residues. The CDR3 loop reads CASSGGTGTYNEQFF. The CDR3 DNA sequence: TGTGCCAGCAGCGGCGGGACAGGAACTTACAATGAGCAGTTCTTC.

The chain has TRBV7-2 and TRBJ1-5, with 11 bases that match TRBD1. Trimming cost V 4 bases and J 0 bases; bases outside gene matches: 8. The CDR3 is 18 residues long. Germline-derived CDR1 and CDR2 are SGHTA and FQGNSA. The DNA of the CDR3 is TGTGCCAGCAGCTCCCGGGACAGGGGGAAACTTAGCAATCAGCCCCAGCATTTT. As protein: CASSSRDRGKLSNQPQHF.

The chain has TRBV20-1 and TRBJ2-7, with TRBD2 matching 11 bases. Germline V lookup: CDR1 DFQATT, CDR2 SNEGSKA (reference sequence). CDR3 length: 15 residues. V lost 3 bases and J lost 3; bases outside the gene matches: 7. This CDR3 is CSASGGTSGYYEQYF. The CDR3 DNA reads TGCAGTGCTAGTGGAGGGACTAGCGGATACTACGAGCAGTACTTC.

The chain joins TRBV6-2 or TRBV6-3 to TRBJ1-2; 7 positions match TRBD1. The germline V gene has CDR1 MNHEY and CDR2 SVGEGT. V lost 0 bases, J lost 3 bases, and 7 bases stayed unmatched. This CDR3 has 16 amino acids. CDR3 sequence reads: CASSYSGSGTDYGYTF. The CDR3 DNA reads as TGTGCCAGCAGTTACTCGGGTTCCGGGACAGACTATGGCTACACCTTC.

This clone was observed once. V is TRBV11-2 and J is TRBJ2-4; 7 bases line up with TRBD1. Germline V gene data show CDR1 as SGHAT and CDR2 as FQNNGV. The CDR3 loop spans 17 amino acids. Trimming removed 5 bases from V and 1 base from J; junction bases left unmatched: 11. The CDR3 sequence is CASSTRTGSVAKNIQYF. As DNA, the CDR3 is TGTGCCAGCAGCACTAGGACAGGATCGGTGGCCAAAAACATTCAGTACTTC.

This clone was seen once. Other DNA sequences in the sample encode the same CDR3. CDR3 sequence: CAWSVSYEQYF. The CDR3, as DNA: TGTGCCTGGAGTGTATCGTACGAGCAGTACTTC. The J gene is TRBJ2-7, the V gene TRBV30; no clear D. Germline values: CDR1 GTSNPN, CDR2 SVGIG (reference sequence). The ends were cut back, 0 bases at V and 4 bases at J, with 4 bases in the middle. The CDR3 loop spans 11 amino acids.

Of note for this clone: Other DNA variants within this sample encode the same CDR3. The CDR3 region is CASSPGTSGYEQYF. The CDR3 coding sequence is TGTGCCAGCAGTCCCGGGACTAGCGGATACGAGCAGTACTTC. The V call is TRBV6-5, the J call TRBJ2-7, with 11 bases lining up with TRBD2. The trim removed 5 bases at V and 4 bases at J, leaving 4 bases unmatched. The CDR3 totals 14 residues. Germline V CDR1 and CDR2: MNHEY, SVGAGI.

This chain links TRBV10-3 with TRBJ1-5, with 7 bases aligning to TRBD1. CDR1 ENHRY and CDR2 SYGVKD come from the germline V gene. There are 14 residues in the CDR3. V dropped 4 bases and J dropped 6; count of bases not matched to a gene: 6. The CDR3 protein is CAISVGGGIQPQHF. CDR3 DNA sequence: TGTGCCATCAGTGTCGGAGGGGGCATTCAGCCCCAGCATTTT.

The chain combines TRBV7-3 with TRBJ2-3, with D maybe TRBD2 (5 bases). CDR1 SGHTA and CDR2 FQGTGA come from the germline V gene. Between the trimmed V and J ends, which lost 4 bases and 1 base, there was a span of 6 bases. This CDR3 spans 13 amino acids. In nucleotides, the CDR3 is TGTGCCAGCAGCTACGGGGGCACAGATACGCAGTATTTT. It codes for CASSYGGTDTQYF.

J is TRBJ2-7 and V is TRBV4-1, with 8 nucleotides matching TRBD1. This CDR3 is 14 amino acids long. CDR1 and CDR2 (germline): MGHRA, YSYEKL. J was trimmed by 8 bases and V by 2 bases; bases with no gene match: 8. The CDR3 DNA reads TGCGCCAGCAGCCAACCAGGACAGGGAAGGAAGCAGTACTTC. The encoded protein is CASSQPGQGRKQYF.